The 13 T cell receptor beta chains listed next were all sequenced from one sample in a study of blood T cell repertoires in COVID-19. Profiled with immunoSEQ multiplex PCR; TCRdb holds only in-frame clones, not every one. The sample consists of more than 200,000 clones, roughly 82% of them appearing once. Sample: peripheral blood. The receptors come from a woman over 75 with active or convalescent COVID-19.

The chain links TRBV29-1 to TRBJ2-3, with D possibly TRBD2 on 6 matching bases. CDR1 is SQVTM, CDR2 ANQGSEA, per germline. Deletions cut 2 bases from V and 3 bases from J, with 12 bases between. CDR3 size: 14 residues. The CDR3 nucleotides read TGCAGCGTTGAACTCGTCGGGGGTACAGATACGCAGTATTTT. Its translation: CSVELVGGTDTQYF.

The chain combines TRBV4-2 with TRBJ2-1, with 13 bases aligning to TRBD2. The CDR3 contains 17 residues. Germline assignment: CDR1 LGHNA and CDR2 YNFKEQ. J gave up 8 bases and V 0 bases, and 7 bases lay outside the gene matches. Here the CDR3 DNA reads TGTGCCAGCAGCCAAGACCTAAGGACTAGCGGGGGCCATGAGCAGTTCTTC. Translating gives CASSQDLRTSGGHEQFF.

This clone showed up just a few times. The chain is built from TRBV4-1 and TRBJ2-3; D may be TRBD2 (5 bases). Per germline, CDR1 MGHRA and CDR2 YSYEKL. Trimming pared 5 bases from V and 3 bases from J, leaving 21 bases between. CDR3 size: 17 residues. The CDR3 protein is CASSYSRTQTGTDTQYF. The CDR3 DNA is TGCGCCAGCAGCTATAGCAGGACCCAAACGGGGACAGATACGCAGTATTTT.

For this clone: This CDR3 is also generated by other DNA sequences in the sample. The chain joins TRBV18 to TRBJ2-5; D is undetermined. This CDR3 comprises 13 residues. The germline CDR1 and CDR2 sequences are KGHSH and LQKENI. The V end lost 0 bases, the J end lost 1 base, and 3 bases lay between the germline ends. Written as DNA, the CDR3 is TGTGCCAGCTCACCACCCCTCCAAGAGACCCAGTACTTC. It encodes CASSPPLQETQYF.

With respect to this clone: The sample contains more than one DNA sequence encoding this CDR3. The chain links TRBV7-9 to TRBJ1-2; TRBD1 matches 7 bases. The CDR3 totals 14 residues. Germline assignment: CDR1 SEHNR and CDR2 FQNEAQ (reference sequence). V lost 5 bases and J lost 2; bases outside the gene matches: 5. This CDR3 reads CASSLGQNNYGYTF. CDR3 sequence (DNA): TGTGCCAGCAGCCTGGGACAGAACAACTATGGCTACACCTTC.

The V gene is TRBV3-1 (or the pseudogene TRBV3-2), the J gene TRBJ1-2; no firm D call. This CDR3 has 16 amino acids. Germline loops: CDR1 LGHDT, CDR2 YNNKEL (reference sequence). Trimming pared 0 bases from V and 4 bases from J, leaving 15 bases between. CDR3 in amino acids: CASSQEFSGVGYGYTF. CDR3 DNA: TGTGCCAGCAGCCAAGAGTTCTCGGGTGTCGGCTATGGCTACACCTTC.

The chain uses TRBV5-1 and TRBJ1-4; the D gene is possibly TRBD1 (5 bases). With 5 bases removed from V and 1 base from J, the gap between germline ends came to 9 bases. Germline lookup yields CDR1 SGHRS and CDR2 YFSETQ. The CDR3 is 14 residues long. CDR3 loop: CASSPQGTNEKLFF. The CDR3 coding sequence is TGCGCCAGCAGTCCCCAGGGAACTAATGAAAAACTGTTTTTT.

V and J are TRBV19 and TRBJ1-1, with 7 bases that match TRBD1. The CDR3 consists of 13 residues. The J segment lost 3 bases and the V segment lost 6 bases, leaving 4 bases of the junction unmatched. The germline V gene encodes CDR1 LNHDA and CDR2 SQIVND (reference sequence). The CDR3 loop reads CASSRDSYTEAFF. The CDR3 bases are TGTGCCAGTAGCCGGGACAGTTACACTGAAGCTTTCTTT.

This chain uses TRBV3-1 (or the pseudogene TRBV3-2) with TRBJ1-2; D unresolved. This CDR3 is 11 amino acids long. CDR1 is LGHDT and CDR2 is YNNKEL in the germline V gene (reference sequence). The V end lost 3 bases, the J end lost 4 bases, and 3 bases lay between the germline ends. The CDR3, as DNA: TGTGCCAGCAGCCAGCGCTATGGCTACACCTTC. Its protein is CASSQRYGYTF.

This clone was found once. The chain joins TRBV5-1 to TRBJ1-1, with 10 bases identical to TRBD1. V lost 2 bases to trimming and J lost 3 bases; unmatched junction nucleotides: 7. The CDR3 loop spans 16 amino acids. CDR1 is SGHRS and CDR2 is YFSETQ in the germline V gene. The CDR3 DNA is TGCGCCAGCAGCTTTGGACAGGGGGGATTGTACACTGAAGCTTTCTTT. It yields the protein CASSFGQGGLYTEAFF. The full variable domain, its missing parts supplied by reference TRBV5-1 and TRBJ1-1, is KAGVTQTPRYLIKTRGQQVTLSCSPISGHRSVSWYQQTPGQGLQFLFEYFSETQRNKGNFPGRFSGRQFSNSRSEMNVSTLELGDSALYLCASSFGQGGLYTEAFFGQGTRLTVV.

The DNA of the CDR3 is TGTGCCAGCAGCTTGCAGGGGAATCAGCCCCAGCATTTT. This sequence encodes CASSLQGNQPQHF. The chain combines TRBV7-2 with TRBJ1-5; perhaps TRBD1 as D (6 bases). The CDR3 runs to 13 residues. The V gene's germline CDR1 is SGHTA and CDR2 FQGNSA. The V end was cut by 3 bases, the J end by 4 bases, with 7 bases between.

This clone was picked up one time. V and J are TRBV7-2 and TRBJ2-5; TRBD2 agrees at 9 bases. CDR3 size: 16 residues. J was trimmed by 5 bases and V by 0 bases; bases with no gene match: 7. The germline gives CDR1 SGHTA, CDR2 FQGNSA. CDR3 in DNA: TGTGCCAGCAGCTTAGCGACCCTAGCGGGAACGGAGACCCAGTACTTC. Amino acids: CASSLATLAGTETQYF. Full variable domain (outside the CDR3, taken from reference TRBV7-2 and TRBJ2-5): GAGVSQSPSNKVTEKGKDVELRCDPISGHTALYWYRQSLGQGLEFLIYFQGNSAPDKSGLPSDRFSAERTGGSVSTLTIQRTQQEDSAVYLCASSLATLAGTETQYFGPGTRLLVL.

The chain is built from TRBV7-7 and TRBJ1-5, with 7 bases aligning to TRBD1. The CDR3 sequence is 16 residues long. Germline V gene data show CDR1 as SSHAT and CDR2 as FNYEAQ (reference sequence). With 5 bases clipped from V and 4 bases from J, the junction kept 11 bases outside the gene matches. CDR3 in DNA: TGTGCCAGCAGCCGCGCTTACGTGGGACAGAATCAGCCCCAGCATTTT. Amino acid sequence: CASSRAYVGQNQPQHF.